This is a list of T cell receptor beta chains from one sample in a study of blood T cell repertoires in COVID-19. The table came from immunoSEQ multiplex PCR; TCRdb's copy has only in-frame clones and leaves some out. The table records more than 300,000 clones, nearly 90% of them present only once. The source material was PBMCs or T cells enriched from blood (not recorded which). These receptors all stem from a woman between 25 and 40 years old who had recovered from COVID-19. CDR3s include the opening cysteine and the closing phenylalanine or tryptophan. Each record gives: V gene, D gene, J gene, clone size, CDR3 DNA, CDR3 protein. D genes are given only for firm matches. Clone size appears in some rows only: once, few, many, or a class for an expanded clone.

TRBV7-3	-	TRBJ2-1	-	TGTGCCAGCAGCGCGATTCAGGGGGGCGAGCAGTTCTTC	CASSAIQGGEQFF
TRBV6-4	TRBD1	TRBJ2-1	-	TGTGCCAGCAGTGACGGGGACAGCAATGAGCAGTTCTTC	CASSDGDSNEQFF
TRBV2	TRBD1	TRBJ2-4	-	TGTGCCGGGAGACAGGGCCCGGCCAAAAACATTCAGTACTTC	CAGRQGPAKNIQYF
TRBV30	TRBD1	TRBJ1-4	-	TGTGCCTGGATGGGACAGGGGAGTGAAAAACTGTTTTTT	CAWMGQGSEKLFF
TRBV7-2	TRBD2	TRBJ2-3	-	TGTGCCAGCAGCTTACGGACTAGCGGGGGTTCAGATACGCAGTATTTT	CASSLRTSGGSDTQYF
TRBV6-1	-	TRBJ1-1	-	TGTGCCAGCAGTGAGCAGTCTTGGAACACTGAAGCTTTCTTT	CASSEQSWNTEAFF
TRBV27	-	TRBJ1-1	-	TGTGCCAGCAGTTTTGAGGGTAGTAGCACTGAAGCTTTCTTT	CASSFEGSSTEAFF
TRBV7-8	TRBD2	TRBJ2-3	-	TGTGCCAGCAGCCAGCGGGGAGATACGCAGTATTTT	CASSQRGDTQYF
TRBV6-1	-	TRBJ2-3	-	TGTGCCAGCAGTGAGTTCGGGAAGAGCACAGATACGCAGTATTTT	CASSEFGKSTDTQYF
TRBV6-2/TRBV6-3	TRBD1	TRBJ2-2	-	TGTGCCAGCAGTTTACCGACAGGGGCCCGGGAGCTGTTTTTT	CASSLPTGARELFF
TRBV10-2	-	TRBJ1-6	-	TGCGCCAGCAGCGGGAGTCCGTTTAATTCACCCCTCCACTTT	CASSGSPFNSPLHF
TRBV19	-	TRBJ1-1	-	TGTGCCACCCGAGAGGGATGGACTGAAGCTTTCTTT	CATREGWTEAFF
TRBV30	TRBD1	TRBJ1-2	-	TGTGCCCGGGCGAGGACAGGGGGCTATGGCTACACCTTC	CARARTGGYGYTF
TRBV6-5	TRBD1	TRBJ1-2	few	TGTGCCAGCAGCGGACAGGGGGCAAACTATGGCTACACCTTC	CASSGQGANYGYTF
TRBV5-4	TRBD1	TRBJ1-6	-	TGTGCCAGCAGCTTGGAGACAGGGAATTCACCCCTCCACTTT	CASSLETGNSPLHF
TRBV30	-	TRBJ1-2	-	TGTGCCTGGAGGGAGGCAGACTATGGCTACACCTTC	CAWREADYGYTF
TRBV19	-	TRBJ2-2	-	TGTGCCAGTAACGCCAGGGGAGTTACCGGGGAGCTGTTTTTT	CASNARGVTGELFF
TRBV2	-	TRBJ1-2	-	TGTGCCGGGGCAGACCCTAACTATGGCTACACCTTC	CAGADPNYGYTF
TRBV20-1	TRBD1	TRBJ2-7	-	TGCAGTGCTCGGACAGGGGAGAGCAAGTACTTC	CSARTGESKYF